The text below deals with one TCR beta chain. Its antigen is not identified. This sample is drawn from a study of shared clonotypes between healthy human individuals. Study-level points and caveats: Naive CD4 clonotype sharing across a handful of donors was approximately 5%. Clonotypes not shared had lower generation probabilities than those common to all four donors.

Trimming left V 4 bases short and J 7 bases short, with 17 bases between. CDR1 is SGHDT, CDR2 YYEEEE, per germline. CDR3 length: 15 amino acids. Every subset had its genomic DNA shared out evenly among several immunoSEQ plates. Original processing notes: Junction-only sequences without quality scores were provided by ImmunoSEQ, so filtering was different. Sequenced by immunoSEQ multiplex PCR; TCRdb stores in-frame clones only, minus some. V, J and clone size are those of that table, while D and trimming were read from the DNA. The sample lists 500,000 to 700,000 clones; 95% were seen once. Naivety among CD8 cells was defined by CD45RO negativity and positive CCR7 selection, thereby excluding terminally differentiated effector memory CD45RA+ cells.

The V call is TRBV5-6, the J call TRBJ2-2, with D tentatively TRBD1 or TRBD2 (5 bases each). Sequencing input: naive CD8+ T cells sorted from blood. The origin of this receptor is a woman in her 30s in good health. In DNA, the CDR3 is TGTGCCAGCAGCGAAGACATCAGGGCGGGCGGGGAGCTGTTTTTT. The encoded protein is CASSEDIRAGGELFF.